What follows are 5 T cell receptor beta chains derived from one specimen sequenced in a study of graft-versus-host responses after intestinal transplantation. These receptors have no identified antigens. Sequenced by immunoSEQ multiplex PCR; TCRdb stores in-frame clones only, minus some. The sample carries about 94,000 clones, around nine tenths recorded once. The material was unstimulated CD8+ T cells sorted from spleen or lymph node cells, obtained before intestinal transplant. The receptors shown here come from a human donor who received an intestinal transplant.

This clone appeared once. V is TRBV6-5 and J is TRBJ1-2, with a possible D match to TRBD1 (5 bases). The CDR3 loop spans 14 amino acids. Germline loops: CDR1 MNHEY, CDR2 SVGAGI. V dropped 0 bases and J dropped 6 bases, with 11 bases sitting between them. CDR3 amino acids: CASSYSKGRDGYTF. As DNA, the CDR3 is TGTGCCAGCAGTTACTCGAAGGGGAGGGATGGCTACACCTTC.

CDR3 loop: CASSVGLGTGVNYEQYF. In DNA, the CDR3 is TGTGCCAGCAGCGTGGGATTGGGGACAGGGGTGAACTACGAGCAGTACTTC. The chain combines TRBV9 with TRBJ2-7; 10 nucleotides align to TRBD1. Per germline, CDR1 SGDLS and CDR2 YYNGEE. The length of the CDR3 is 17 residues. Trimming cost V 2 bases and J 3 bases; bases outside gene matches: 11. The full variable domain, completed using reference TRBV9 and TRBJ2-7, is DSGVTQTPKHLITATGQRVTLRCSPRSGDLSVYWYQQSLDQGLQFLIQYYNGEERAKGNILERFSAQQFPDLHSELNLSSLELGDSALYFCASSVGLGTGVNYEQYFGPGTRLTVT.

The CDR3 nucleotides are TGTGCCAGCAGTGAGGGGCCAGGGGCATGGGGCACTGAGCAGTTCTTC. It encodes CASSEGPGAWGTEQFF. This sequence joins TRBV2 and TRBJ2-1, with D perhaps TRBD1 (6 bases). Trimming took off 3 bases at V and 9 bases at J, with 21 bases between the two ends. Germline V gene sequence: CDR1 SNHLY, CDR2 FYNNEI. The CDR3 runs 16 residues.

The CDR3 sequence: CASSVAKRDSYNEQFF. The CDR3 bases are TGTGCCAGCAGCGTAGCTAAGCGGGACTCCTACAATGAGCAGTTCTTC. The V call is TRBV9, the J call TRBJ2-1; 7 bases fit TRBD2. The CDR3 loop spans 16 amino acids. Germline V gene data show CDR1 as SGDLS and CDR2 as YYNGEE. J gave up 0 bases and V 0 bases, and 3 bases lay outside the gene matches.

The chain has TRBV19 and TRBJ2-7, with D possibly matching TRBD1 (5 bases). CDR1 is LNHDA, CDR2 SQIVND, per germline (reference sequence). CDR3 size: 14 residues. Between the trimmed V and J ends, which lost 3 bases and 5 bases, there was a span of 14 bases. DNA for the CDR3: TGTGCCAGTAGTATTGGGGCCAGGGCGCACGAGCAGTACTTC. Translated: CASSIGARAHEQYF.